This TCR beta chain was sequenced for a study of post-analysis software for immune sequencing data. Study results and limitations: Comparison with controls showed significantly lower normalized Chao1 diversity in multiple sclerosis patients. TRBV5-6, TRBV5-1 and TRBV20-1 were among five TRBV segments more frequent in patients than controls.

Every TCR beta cDNA library bore unique molecular identifiers. TCRdb fed the PCR reads into MiXCR, producing one record per CDR3 protein. The repertoire has about 260,000 distinct CDR3 sequences, 35% to 40% of them found once; the top ten carry more than 4%. Per the germline V gene, CDR1 is SGHAT and CDR2 is FQNNGV. The V end was cut by 3 bases, the J end by 8 bases, with 13 bases between. The CDR3 runs 13 residues. The sample holds many counts of this clonotype. Its specificity is not known. Specimen: blood. The J gene is TRBJ1-1, the V gene TRBV11-2, with unresolved D. The clonotype comes from a girl aged 10-17 years with multiple sclerosis. For the CDR3, the DNA is TGTGCCAGCAGCTTTAAACAGAGCCTCGAAGCTTTCTTT. Residues: CASSFKQSLEAFF.